This T cell receptor (beta chain) was captured in a study of blood T cell repertoires in COVID-19. Original data processing: Nucleated cell number was recorded as an estimate derived from reference gene primer amplification. Measured with immunoSEQ multiplex PCR; TCRdb has only the in-frame clones, and not every one. D and trimming were read from the DNA, whereas the V and J calls and clone size are those reported in that table. The sample comprises 220,000 or so clones, about 86% of which are singletons, and roughly 1.3% rests with the top ten. In terms of age and location, participants ranged from about 18 to 100 years and lived in fewer than 30 US areas. Participants' reported clinical history set cohort assignment. The TCR originated in a middle-aged woman with acute COVID-19. The specimen sequenced was PBMCs or T cells enriched from blood (not recorded which).

The CDR3 sequence is CASSLGPGGNSPLHF. The DNA for the CDR3 is TGTGCCAGCAGCCTCGGACCGGGCGGGAATTCACCCCTCCACTTT. The chain carries TRBV5-4 and TRBJ1-6; D gene unclear. The V end was cut by 4 bases, the J end by 7 bases, with 15 bases between. Germline-derived CDR1 and CDR2 are SGHNT and YYREEE (reference sequence). The CDR3 spans 15 residues.